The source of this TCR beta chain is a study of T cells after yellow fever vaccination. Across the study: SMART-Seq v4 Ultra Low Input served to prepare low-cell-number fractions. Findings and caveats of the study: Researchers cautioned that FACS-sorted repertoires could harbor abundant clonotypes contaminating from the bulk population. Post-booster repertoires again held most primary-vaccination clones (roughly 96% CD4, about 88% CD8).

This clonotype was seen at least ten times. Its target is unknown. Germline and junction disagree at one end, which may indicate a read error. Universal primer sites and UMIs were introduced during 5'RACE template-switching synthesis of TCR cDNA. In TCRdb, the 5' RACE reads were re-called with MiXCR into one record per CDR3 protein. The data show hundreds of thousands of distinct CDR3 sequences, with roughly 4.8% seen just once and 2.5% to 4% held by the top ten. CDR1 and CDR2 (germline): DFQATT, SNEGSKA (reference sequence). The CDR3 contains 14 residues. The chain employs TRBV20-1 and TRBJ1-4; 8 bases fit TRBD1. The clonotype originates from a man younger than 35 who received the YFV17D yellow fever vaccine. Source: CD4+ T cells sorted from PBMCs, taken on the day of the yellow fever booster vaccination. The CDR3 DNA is TGCAGTGCTGGAGACAGGGGAGGTGATGAAAAACTGTTTTTT. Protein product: CSAGDRGGDEKLFF.